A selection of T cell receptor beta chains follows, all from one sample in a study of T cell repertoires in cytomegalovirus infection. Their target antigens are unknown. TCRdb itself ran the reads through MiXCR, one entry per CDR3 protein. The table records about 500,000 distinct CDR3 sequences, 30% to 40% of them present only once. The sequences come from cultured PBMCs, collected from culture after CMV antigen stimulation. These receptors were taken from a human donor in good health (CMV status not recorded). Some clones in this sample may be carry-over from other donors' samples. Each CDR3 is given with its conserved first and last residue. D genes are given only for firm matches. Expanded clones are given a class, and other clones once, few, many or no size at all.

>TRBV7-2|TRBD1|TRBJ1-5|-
TGTGCCAGCAGCTCCGGGGGACAGGTTTTCAATCAGCCCCAGCATTTT
CASSSGGQVFNQPQHF
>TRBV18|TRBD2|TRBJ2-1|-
TGTGCCAGCTCACCTCTAGCGGGAGAGAATAATGAGCAGTTCTTC
CASSPLAGENNEQFF
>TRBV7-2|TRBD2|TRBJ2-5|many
TGTGCCAGCAGCTTACGCCCGGGGACTAGCGGGAGTCAGACCCAGTACTTC
CASSLRPGTSGSQTQYF
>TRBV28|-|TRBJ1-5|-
TGTGCCAGCAGAGGAGTCACCGGGCCCCAGCATTTT
CASRGVTGPQHF
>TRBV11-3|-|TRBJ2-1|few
TGTGCCAGCAGCTTAGAGTCGCCGGGAATTGATGAGCAGTTCTTC
CASSLESPGIDEQFF
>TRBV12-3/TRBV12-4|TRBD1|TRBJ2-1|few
TGTGCCAGCACCTTGGACAGGGTTAATACGATAAGCGGAAATTCCTACAATGAGCAGTTCTTC
CASTLDRVNTISGNSYNEQFF
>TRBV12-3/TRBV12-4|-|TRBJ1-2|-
TGTGCCAGCAGTTCTAACAGGGAAGCTAATGGCTACACCTTC
CASSSNREANGYTF
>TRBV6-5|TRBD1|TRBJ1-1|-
TGTGCCAGCAGTTACAGGGACAGGGCAACTGAAGCTTTCTTT
CASSYRDRATEAFF
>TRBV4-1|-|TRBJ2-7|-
TGCGCCAGCAGCCAAGGATACACCACCTACGAGCAGTACTTC
CASSQGYTTYEQYF
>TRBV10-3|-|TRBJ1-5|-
TGTGCCATCAGTGAAAACACACTGGGGTATCAGCCCCGGCATTTT
CAISENTLGYQPRHF
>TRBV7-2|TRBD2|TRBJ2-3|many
TGTGCCAGCAGCTCCACTAGGGGTGTGGGAGGGAGCGCAGATACGCAGTATTTT
CASSSTRGVGGSADTQYF
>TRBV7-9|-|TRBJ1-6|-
TGTGCCAGCAGTTCGGACAGAAGCTCCTATAATTCACCCCTCCACTTT
CASSSDRSSYNSPLHF
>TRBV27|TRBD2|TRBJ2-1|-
TGTGCCAGCAGTTTACCCAAAACCGAACGGGGGGGGACCAATGAGCAGTTCTTC
CASSLPKTERGGTNEQFF
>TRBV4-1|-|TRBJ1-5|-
TGCGCCAGCAGCCATGCCCAAGGGCTCCTGAATCAGCCCCAGCATTTT
CASSHAQGLLNQPQHF
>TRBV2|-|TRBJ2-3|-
TGTGCCAGCAGTTCGGGACTTATACAGAGTCGACCTAGCACAGATACGCAGTATTTT
CASSSGLIQSRPSTDTQYF